This T cell receptor beta chain was identified during a study of CD8+ T cells in alopecia areata (dated by TCRdb to the late 2010s). Study-wide context: Skin from C3H/HeJ donors aged roughly 6-13 months with spontaneous alopecia was grafted onto female C3H/HeJ recipients aged roughly 7-11 weeks. To study T cell clonal expansion in alopecia areata, the researchers applied high-throughput TCRbeta sequencing to both the C3H/HeJ mouse model and human patients. Scalp clonality was compared across normal scalp (n=4), patchy alopecia areata scalp (n=8), and alopecia totalis/universalis scalp (n=8). The RNA source kit depended on sample type: the PAXgene miRNA kit for fixed scalp, the miRNeasy kit for PBMCs, and the RNeasy kit for mouse skin. TCRbeta CDR3 regions were amplified by immunoSEQ multiplex PCR using 35 Vbeta forward and 13 Jbeta reverse primers. Human TCRbeta sequencing covered scalp tissue and sorted CD4+ and CD8+ peripheral blood T cells from patchy and totalis/universalis alopecia areata patients and healthy controls. What the authors observed across the whole study: Compared with normal scalp, lesional scalp had higher clonality and more expanded CD8+ clones, particularly in alopecia totalis/universalis, a pattern that suggests antigenic drive. TCR sequences shared between patients were less clear than in mice, possibly partly because of HLA diversity in the patient population. Unlike mouse skin, which is dominated by gammadelta T cells, normal human skin has resident alphabeta T cells that are also sequenced, and this complicates analysis of the scalp TCR repertoire.

Pooled mouse cutaneous lymph node cells were stained for CD4, CD8alpha, NKG2D, NKG2ACE and other markers and were then sorted on a BD Influx. Remarks on this clone: No antigen is known for it. With a mouse as the source, gene names and germline sequences are drawn from the mouse.

Library construction relied on the immunoSEQ multiplex PCR assay. To provide template for TCR sequencing, every sample had RNA extracted and reverse transcribed into cDNA. SuperScript III was used to make first-strand cDNA, primed with a 2:1 mix of oligo-dT and random hexamers. A synthetic immune receptor repertoire was used to measure amplification bias, and any remaining bias was corrected computationally. Sequencing of the libraries was done on Illumina HiSeq using 60 bp reads that spanned the CDR3 and were read from J toward V. The source study handled its data this way. Raw reads were preprocessed for error removal, and CDR3 was defined according to IMGT conventions as running from the conserved cysteine to phenylalanine. Clonality was computed by normalizing Shannon entropy by log2 of the number of productive unique TCRs and subtracting the result from 1. Whether each scalp clone was CD4 or CD8 was inferred by checking scalp TCRbeta sequences against the CD4 and CD8 repertoires from sorted blood. In its TCRdb copy, this immuneACCESS table keeps in-frame sequences only and misses some clones. Where compared with another copy, unresolved V genes explain less than half of these, and the others have no known cause. V, J and clone size derive from that table, while D and trimming were established from the DNA sequence. This sample has 250,000 or so clones in the table, none counted a single time. The ten largest make up roughly 1.2% of the sample.

The sequence was obtained from a C3H/HeJ mouse with alopecia areata. The MHC haplotype carried by mice of this strain is H2-k. Sequenced material: CD4+ T cells sorted from a lymph node.

The sequenced CDR3 bases are TGTGCCAGCAGCGCCCGGGACAATAGTCAAAAC. This encodes CASSARDNSQN. The entire CDR3 reads CASSARDNSQNTLYF. The chain links TRBV13-1 with TRBJ2-4, with a weak D call of TRBD1 (6 bases match). With the read ending 4 residues before the CDR3 end, the germline J gene is used to fill in that end. Reading from cysteine to phenylalanine, the CDR3 counts 15 amino acids. The DNA shown is the part of the CDR3 that was read: 33 bases, in frame from base 1. CDR1 NSHNY and CDR2 SYGAGN are derived from the germline V gene. V is pared back by 5 bases and J by 0 bases, with 13 bases lying between the germline termini.